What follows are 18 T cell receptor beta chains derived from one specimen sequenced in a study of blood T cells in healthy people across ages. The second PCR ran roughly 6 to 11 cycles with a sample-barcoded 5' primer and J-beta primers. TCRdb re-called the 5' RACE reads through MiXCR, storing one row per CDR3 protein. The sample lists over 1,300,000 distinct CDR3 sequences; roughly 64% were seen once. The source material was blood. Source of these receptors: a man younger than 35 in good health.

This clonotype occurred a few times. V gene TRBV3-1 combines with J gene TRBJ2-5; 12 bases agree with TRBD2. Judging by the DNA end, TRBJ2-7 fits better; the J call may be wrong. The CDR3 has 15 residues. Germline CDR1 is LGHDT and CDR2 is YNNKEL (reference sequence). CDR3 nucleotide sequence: TGTGCCAGCAGCCAAACTAGCGGGGGGCTGCGCGAGCAGTACTTC. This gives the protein CASSQTSGGLREQYF.

The CDR3 DNA sequence: TGCGCCAGCAGCCAAATAGGGGGTAATGAAAAACTGTTTTTT. Its protein product is CASSQIGGNEKLFF. V gene TRBV4-1 combines with J gene TRBJ1-4, with D maybe TRBD1 (6 bases). V lost 2 bases and J 4 bases, leaving 8 bases between the germline ends. Per germline, CDR1 MGHRA and CDR2 YSYEKL. This CDR3 has 14 amino acids.

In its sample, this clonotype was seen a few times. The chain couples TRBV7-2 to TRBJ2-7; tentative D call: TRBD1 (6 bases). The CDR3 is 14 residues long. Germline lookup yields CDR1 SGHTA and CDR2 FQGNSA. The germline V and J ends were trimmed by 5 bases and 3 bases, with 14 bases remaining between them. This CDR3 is CASSADWTDYEQYF. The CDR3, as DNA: TGTGCCAGCAGCGCAGATTGGACAGACTACGAGCAGTACTTC.

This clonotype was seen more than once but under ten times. The CDR3 DNA sequence: TGCGCCAGCAGCCCGGGACACGACAATGAGCAGTTCTTC. Residues: CASSPGHDNEQFF. The chain carries TRBV5-1 and TRBJ2-1, with D possibly matching TRBD1 (6 bases). Germline V gives CDR1 SGHRS, CDR2 YFSETQ. The CDR3 covers 13 residues. Trimming left V 4 bases short and J 5 bases short, with 10 bases between.

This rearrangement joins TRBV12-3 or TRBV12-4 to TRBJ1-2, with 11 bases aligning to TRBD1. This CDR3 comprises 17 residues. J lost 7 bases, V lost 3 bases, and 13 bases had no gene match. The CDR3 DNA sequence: TGTGCCAGCAGTTTCAAGAATGGACAGGGGGCCGCCGGTGGCTACACCTTC. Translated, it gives CASSFKNGQGAAGGYTF.

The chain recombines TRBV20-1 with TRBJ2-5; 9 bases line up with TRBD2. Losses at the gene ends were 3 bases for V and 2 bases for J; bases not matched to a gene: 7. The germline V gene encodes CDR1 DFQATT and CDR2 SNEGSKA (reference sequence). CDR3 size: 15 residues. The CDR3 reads CSASARAGGQETQYF. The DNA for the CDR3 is TGCAGTGCTAGCGCTAGAGCGGGGGGTCAAGAGACCCAGTACTTC.

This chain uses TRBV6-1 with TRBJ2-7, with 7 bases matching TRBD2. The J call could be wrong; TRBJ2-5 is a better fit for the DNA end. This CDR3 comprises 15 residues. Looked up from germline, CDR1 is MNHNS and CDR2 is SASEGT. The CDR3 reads CASSGRDYREKTQYF. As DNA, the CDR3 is TGTGCCAGCAGTGGCCGGGACTATCGGGAGAAGACCCAGTACTTC.

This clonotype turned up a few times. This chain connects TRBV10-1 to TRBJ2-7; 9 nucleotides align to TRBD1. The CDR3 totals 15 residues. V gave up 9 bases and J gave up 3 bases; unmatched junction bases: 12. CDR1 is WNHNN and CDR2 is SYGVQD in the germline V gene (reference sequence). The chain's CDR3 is CARHPGQGANYEQYF. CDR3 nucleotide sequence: TGCGCCAGACATCCGGGACAGGGAGCGAACTACGAGCAGTACTTC.

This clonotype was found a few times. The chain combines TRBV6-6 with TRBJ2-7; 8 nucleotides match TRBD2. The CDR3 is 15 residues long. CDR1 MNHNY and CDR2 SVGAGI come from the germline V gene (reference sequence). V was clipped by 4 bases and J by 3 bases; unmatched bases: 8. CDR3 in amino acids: CASSWRRAGDYEQYF. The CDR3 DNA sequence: TGTGCCAGCAGTTGGCGTCGAGCGGGAGACTACGAGCAGTACTTC.

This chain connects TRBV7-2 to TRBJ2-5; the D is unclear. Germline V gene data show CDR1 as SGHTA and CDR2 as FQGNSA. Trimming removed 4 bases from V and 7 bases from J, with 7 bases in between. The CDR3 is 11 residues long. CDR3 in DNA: TGTGCCAGCAGCTGGCCTGGGACCCAGTACTTC. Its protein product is CASSWPGTQYF.

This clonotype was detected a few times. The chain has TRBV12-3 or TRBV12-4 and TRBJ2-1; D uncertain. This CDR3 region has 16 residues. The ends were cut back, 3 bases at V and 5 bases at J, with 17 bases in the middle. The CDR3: CASSFGALVPNNEQFF. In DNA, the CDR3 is TGTGCCAGCAGTTTCGGTGCGCTAGTACCTAACAATGAGCAGTTCTTC.

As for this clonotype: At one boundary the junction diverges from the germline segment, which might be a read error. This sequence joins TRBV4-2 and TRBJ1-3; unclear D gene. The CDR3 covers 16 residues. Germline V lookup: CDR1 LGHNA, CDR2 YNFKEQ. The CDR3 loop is CATSSQEGGSGNTIYF. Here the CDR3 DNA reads TGTGCCACCAGCAGCCAAGAGGGTGGATCTGGAAACACCATATATTTT.

This CDR3 reads CASSQDWVEQFF. Written as DNA, the CDR3 is TGCGCCAGCAGCCAAGATTGGGTTGAGCAGTTCTTC. This chain links TRBV4-3 with TRBJ2-1; D is unclear. V lost 0 bases, J lost 9 bases, and 6 bases lay in between. Germline lookup yields CDR1 LGHNA and CDR2 YSLEER. The CDR3 has 12 residues.

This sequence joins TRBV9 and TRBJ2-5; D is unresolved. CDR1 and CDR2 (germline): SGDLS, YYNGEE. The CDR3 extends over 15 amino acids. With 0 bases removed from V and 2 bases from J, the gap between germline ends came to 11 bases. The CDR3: CASSVATGQQETQYF. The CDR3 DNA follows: TGTGCCAGCAGCGTAGCTACCGGGCAGCAAGAGACCCAGTACTTC.

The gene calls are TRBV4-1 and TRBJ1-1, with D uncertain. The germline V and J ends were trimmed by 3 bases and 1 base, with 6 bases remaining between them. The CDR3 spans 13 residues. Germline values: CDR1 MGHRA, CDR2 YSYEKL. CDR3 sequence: CASSHRSNTEAFF. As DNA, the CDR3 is TGCGCCAGCAGCCATAGGTCGAACACTGAAGCTTTCTTT.

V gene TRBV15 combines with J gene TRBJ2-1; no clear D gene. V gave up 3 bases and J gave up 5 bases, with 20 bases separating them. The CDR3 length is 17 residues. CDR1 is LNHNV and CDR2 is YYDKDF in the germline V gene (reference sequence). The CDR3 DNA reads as TGTGCCACCAGCAGCTCCGACGGAGTCTTCGGCGACAATGAGCAGTTCTTC. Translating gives CATSSSDGVFGDNEQFF.

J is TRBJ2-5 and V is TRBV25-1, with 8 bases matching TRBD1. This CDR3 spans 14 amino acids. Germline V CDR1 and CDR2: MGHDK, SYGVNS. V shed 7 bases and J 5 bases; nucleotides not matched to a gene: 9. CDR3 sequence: CASNNGQGMETQYF. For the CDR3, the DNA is TGTGCCAGCAATAACGGACAGGGTATGGAGACCCAGTACTTC. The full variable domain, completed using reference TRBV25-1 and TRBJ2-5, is EADIYQTPRYLVIGTGKKITLECSQTMGHDKMYWYQQDPGMELHLIHYSYGVNSTEKGDLSSESTVSRIRTEHFPLTLESARPSHTSQYLCASNNGQGMETQYFGPGTRLLVL.

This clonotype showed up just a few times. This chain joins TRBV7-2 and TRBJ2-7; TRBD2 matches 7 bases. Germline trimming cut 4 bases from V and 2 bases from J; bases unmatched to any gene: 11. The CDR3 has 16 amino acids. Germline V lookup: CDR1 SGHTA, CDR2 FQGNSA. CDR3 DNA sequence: TGTGCCAGCAGCTCCTCTCAGGCTAGCGGAACCTACGAGCAGTACTTC. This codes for CASSSSQASGTYEQYF.